These 16 T cell receptor beta chains came from one sample sequenced in a study of beta chain features in type 1 diabetes. Whole-study results and caveats: For Type 1 diabetes patients, all four CD4+ subsets carried TCRB CDR3s that were moderately but significantly shorter.

TCRB transcripts that were expressed got sequenced, as all of the isolated RNA had been reverse transcribed. The data were produced by immunoSEQ multiplex PCR, yet TCRdb's version contains in-frame clones alone and is incomplete. The sample records 250,000 to 300,000 clones, 20% to 25% being singletons. No antigen has been assigned to these receptors. The material sequenced was naive CD4+ T cells from blood. These receptor sequences come from a woman aged 25-40 years with type 1 diabetes.

This clone occurred a few times. This chain joins TRBV9 and TRBJ2-5, with D uncertain. Germline CDR1 reads SGDLS; CDR2 reads YYNGEE. Trimming took 2 bases from V and 3 from J, leaving 8 bases between them. The CDR3 length is 13 residues. The CDR3, as DNA: TGTGCCAGCAGCGTCGCTAGTGAAGAGACCCAGTACTTC. It codes for CASSVASEETQYF.

Details on this clone: The sample carries other DNA sequences with the same CDR3. V is TRBV2 and J is TRBJ2-5; the D is unclear. Trimming removed 4 bases from V and 2 bases from J, with 2 bases in between. This CDR3 contains 11 residues. CDR1 and CDR2 from the germline V gene are SNHLY and FYNNEI. This CDR3 reads CASSVQETQYF. The DNA of the CDR3 is TGTGCCAGCAGTGTACAAGAGACCCAGTACTTC.

This clone was observed a few times. The chain links TRBV23-1 to TRBJ2-1, with 12 bases aligning to TRBD2. TRBV23-1 falls under the ORF class, with uncertain function. Trimming at V came to 3 bases and at J to 8 bases, leaving 8 bases not matched to a gene. This CDR3 comprises 16 residues. This CDR3 reads CASSQPGTSGSHEQFF. The CDR3 DNA follows: TGCGCCAGCAGTCAGCCCGGGACTAGCGGGTCGCATGAGCAGTTCTTC.

The V gene is TRBV6-1, the J gene TRBJ1-1; D is possibly TRBD1 (5 bases). V was clipped by 2 bases and J by 4 bases, with 17 bases between them. The V gene's germline CDR1 is MNHNS and CDR2 SASEGT. The CDR3 covers 16 residues. This chain's CDR3 is CASSELQGVVGTEAFF. CDR3 DNA sequence: TGTGCCAGCAGTGAATTGCAGGGTGTTGTTGGCACTGAAGCTTTCTTT.

The chain has TRBV11-2 and TRBJ1-4; 7 nucleotides match TRBD1. Per the germline V gene, CDR1 is SGHAT and CDR2 is FQNNGV. CDR3 size: 16 residues. V lost 1 base and J lost 1; bases outside the gene matches: 3. DNA for the CDR3: TGTGCCAGCAGCTTAGGAACAGGGGAAACTAATGAAAAACTGTTTTTT. It translates to CASSLGTGETNEKLFF.

The rearrangement uses TRBV15 and TRBJ2-5; D possibly corresponds to TRBD2 (5 bases). Germline V CDR1 and CDR2: LNHNV, YYDKDF (reference sequence). Trimming removed 0 bases at V and 4 bases at J, with 21 bases between. The CDR3 contains 18 residues. In DNA, the CDR3 is TGTGCCACCAGCAGAGATGAAGGAGGAGCTAGAAGGCGAGAGACCCAGTACTTC. Its translation: CATSRDEGGARRRETQYF.

This clone was seen a few times. The rearrangement uses TRBV7-9 and TRBJ2-5; 11 nucleotides line up with TRBD2. The CDR3 totals 15 residues. V shed 0 bases, J shed 5 bases, and the junction held 2 bases outside the gene matches. The germline V gene encodes CDR1 SEHNR and CDR2 FQNEAQ (reference sequence). CDR3 residues: CASSLASGRAETQYF. The CDR3 DNA follows: TGTGCCAGCAGCTTAGCTAGCGGGAGGGCCGAGACCCAGTACTTC. Combining the CDR3 with reference TRBV7-9 and TRBJ2-5 gives the whole variable domain DTGVSQNPRHKITKRGQNVTFRCDPISEHNRLYWYRQTLGQGPEFLTYFQNEAQLEKSRLLSDRFSAERPKGSFSTLEIQRTEQGDSAMYLCASSLASGRAETQYFGPGTRLLVL.

This sequence joins TRBV5-1 and TRBJ1-1, with D possibly being TRBD1 (5 bases). V gave up 4 bases and J gave up 8 bases, with 15 bases separating them. The CDR3 covers 13 residues. Germline loops: CDR1 SGHRS, CDR2 YFSETQ. CDR3 loop: CASSAKQELEAFF. Here the CDR3 DNA reads TGCGCCAGCAGCGCAAAACAGGAGCTGGAAGCTTTCTTT. Drawing the rest from reference TRBV5-1 and TRBJ1-1, the complete variable domain is KAGVTQTPRYLIKTRGQQVTLSCSPISGHRSVSWYQQTPGQGLQFLFEYFSETQRNKGNFPGRFSGRQFSNSRSEMNVSTLELGDSALYLCASSAKQELEAFFGQGTRLTVV.

This clone was seen only a few times. The V call is TRBV7-9, the J call TRBJ2-7; TRBD1 matches 7 bases. This CDR3 spans 14 amino acids. Germline values: CDR1 SEHNR, CDR2 FQNEAQ (reference sequence). The V and J ends lost 4 bases and 2 bases, in that order; junction bases with no gene match: 5. This chain's CDR3 is CASSSRQGAYEQYF. The CDR3 region has the DNA TGTGCCAGCAGCTCCCGACAGGGAGCCTACGAGCAGTACTTC.

The CDR3 DNA reads TGTGCCAGCAGCTTAAGAGCCGGGGCCGGGGAGCTGTTTTTT. Translated: CASSLRAGAGELFF. The J gene is TRBJ2-2, the V gene TRBV11-2; TRBD2 might be the D (5 bases). V was pared by 2 bases and J by 6 bases, with 10 bases between. CDR1 and CDR2 from the germline V gene are SGHAT and FQNNGV. CDR3 size: 14 residues.

This clone was picked up a small number of times. The rearrangement links TRBV30 to TRBJ2-7, with TRBD1 matching over 7 bases. The germline CDR1 and CDR2 sequences are GTSNPN and SVGIG (reference sequence). There are 11 residues in the CDR3. CDR3 coding DNA: TGTGCTTCCGGGACAGTAGGCGAGCAGTACTTC. Residues: CASGTVGEQYF.

This clone has just a few counts. V is TRBV4-2 and J is TRBJ2-7, with 12 nucleotides matching TRBD2. CDR1 and CDR2 from the germline V gene are LGHNA and YNFKEQ. The CDR3 spans 19 residues. The ends lost 0 bases at V and 3 bases at J; junction bases unmatched: 12. The CDR3 DNA follows: TGTGCCAGCAGCCAAGATCTCGGGACTAGCGGGTCTTGGCACTACGAGCAGTACTTC. It specifies CASSQDLGTSGSWHYEQYF.

This clone was picked up a small number of times. This chain connects TRBV7-8 to TRBJ2-6; the D is unclear. This CDR3 is built from 13 residues. Germline CDR1 is SGHVS and CDR2 is FQNEAQ. The V end was cut by 9 bases, the J end by 0 bases, with 6 bases between. The CDR3 here is CASLGSGANVLTF. In DNA form, the CDR3 reads TGTGCCAGTCTCGGCTCTGGGGCCAACGTCCTGACTTTC.

The chain recombines TRBV28 with TRBJ2-1, with no clear D. CDR1 is MDHEN and CDR2 is SYDVKM in the germline V gene. The CDR3 totals 13 residues. Trimming shortened V by 1 base and J by 6 bases, and 7 bases separated the two germline ends. CDR3 DNA sequence: TGTGCCAGCAGTTTATCCTCCCCCAATGAGCAGTTCTTC. This sequence encodes CASSLSSPNEQFF.

This chain connects TRBV6-6 to TRBJ2-6, with unresolved D. The CDR3 is 14 residues long. Germline CDR1 reads MNHNY; CDR2 reads SVGAGI (reference sequence). V was trimmed by 4 bases and J by 4 bases, leaving 8 bases between them. DNA of the CDR3: TGTGCCAGCAGTTTTCCCGGGGGGGCCAACGTCCTGACTTTC. Translated, it gives CASSFPGGANVLTF.

The V gene is TRBV9, the J gene TRBJ2-7, with 9 positions matching TRBD2. Germline CDR1 is SGDLS and CDR2 is YYNGEE. This CDR3 is built from 15 residues. With V trimmed by 0 bases and J by 3 bases, 4 bases remained unmatched. The CDR3 reads CASSVGGTSNYEQYF. CDR3 sequence (DNA): TGTGCCAGCAGCGTAGGGGGGACTAGCAACTACGAGCAGTACTTC. Filled out from reference TRBV9 and TRBJ2-7, the complete variable domain reads DSGVTQTPKHLITATGQRVTLRCSPRSGDLSVYWYQQSLDQGLQFLIQYYNGEERAKGNILERFSAQQFPDLHSELNLSSLELGDSALYFCASSVGGTSNYEQYFGPGTRLTVT.